This section outlines one TCR beta chain sequence together with its context. Its antigen is still unknown. Sequenced by immunoSEQ multiplex PCR; TCRdb stores in-frame clones only, minus some. The sample contains 90,000 to 140,000 clones, more than 75% of which appear only once. These data belong to a study of T cell responses to AZD1222 COVID-19 vaccine. Overall study findings and caveats: Dominant CD4 TCR responses targeted spike regions 160-218 and 743-854. Targets within unmutated variant regions were reportedly found for nearly half of spike-specific TCRs. The donor cohort was predominantly white British with a female majority, and clonal diversity may have been underestimated.

The germline gives CDR1 SGDLS, CDR2 YYNGEE. Trimming left V 0 bases short and J 9 bases short, with 13 bases between. The CDR3 runs 14 residues. The input for sequencing was peripheral blood, taken on day 0 of AZD1222 vaccination. The chain uses TRBV9 and TRBJ1-5; no definite D call. The TCR originated in an adult in good health. The CDR3 DNA is TGTGCCAGCAGCGTAGAGGCAGGCCGAGGGCCCCAGCATTTT. Translation: CASSVEAGRGPQHF.